This TCR beta chain was recovered during a study of CD8+CD57+ T cells in acquired aplastic anemia. Study as a whole: DNA recovered from sorted CD4+ and CD8+ cells had a mean of approximately 3 ug. Findings and limits, study-wide: Patients were compared with controls for CD8+ Simpson's diversity, and no significant difference emerged. Researchers report that around 30 CD8+ CDR3 sequences appeared in both patients and controls.

Patients selected for sequencing had displayed CD8+CD57+ cell expansion by flow cytometry. The enrolled patients all had severe acquired aplastic anemia. The CDR3 sequence is 14 residues long. The ends were cut back, 4 bases at V and 10 bases at J, with 18 bases in the middle. CDR1 and CDR2 from the germline V gene are SGHRS and YFSETQ. This clonotype was counted ten times or more. The antigen is unknown. TCR beta VDJ and CDR3 were profiled, and genomic DNA was the template. Each CDR3 protein gets one entry after TCRdb re-called the reads with MiXCR. The table shows around 180,000 distinct CDR3 sequences, with roughly 50% occurring only once.

Specimen: sorted CD4+, CD8+, or CD8+CD57+ T cells (not recorded which) from PBMCs. The V gene is TRBV5-1, the J gene TRBJ2-1; D gene ambiguous. This TCR came from a human donor with aplastic anemia. CDR3 in DNA: TGCGCCAGCAGCCTGGACCTTCGTATATCGGAGCAGTTCTTC. Translated: CASSLDLRISEQFF.